A selection of T cell receptor beta chains follows, all from one sample in a study of blood T cells in healthy people across ages. TCRdb analysed the 5' RACE reads with MiXCR anew, one entry per CDR3 protein. The table shows approximately 360,000 distinct CDR3 sequences, with over 45% occurring only once. Sequencing was performed on blood. The receptors were gathered from a man between 60 and 75 years old in good health. Each CDR3 is given with its conserved first and last residue. The D gene is left open where the match is weak. The listing skips clone size in some rows; elsewhere it reads once, few, many or a size class.

v_call: TRBV7-2; d_call: -; clone_size: few; j_call: TRBJ2-7; cdr3_aa: CASSSNRGGEQYF; cdr3_nt: TGTGCCAGCAGCTCCAACAGGGGAGGCGAGCAGTACTTC
v_call: TRBV30; d_call: TRBD1; clone_size: -; j_call: TRBJ2-6; cdr3_aa: CAWHRGAGANVLTF; cdr3_nt: TGTGCCTGGCACAGGGGGGCTGGGGCCAACGTCCTGACTTTC
v_call: TRBV28; d_call: -; clone_size: -; j_call: TRBJ2-1; cdr3_aa: CASSLGGWSEQFF; cdr3_nt: TGTGCCAGCAGTTTAGGGGGGTGGAGTGAGCAGTTCTTC
v_call: TRBV28; d_call: -; clone_size: -; j_call: TRBJ2-7; cdr3_aa: CASSATLAEQYF; cdr3_nt: TGTGCCAGCAGTGCTACACTGGCCGAGCAGTACTTC
v_call: TRBV20-1; d_call: TRBD2; clone_size: -; j_call: TRBJ2-1; cdr3_aa: CSAVLSGSAVYNEQFF; cdr3_nt: TGCAGTGCGGTCTTGAGCGGGAGTGCCGTCTACAATGAGCAGTTCTTC
v_call: TRBV11-3; d_call: -; clone_size: -; j_call: TRBJ2-1; cdr3_aa: CASSFDAGYNGQFF; cdr3_nt: TGTGCCAGCAGCTTTGACGCGGGCTACAATGGGCAGTTCTTC
v_call: TRBV20-1; d_call: TRBD1; clone_size: -; j_call: TRBJ2-5; cdr3_aa: CSASRGDRVFRYF; cdr3_nt: TGCAGTGCTTCACGGGGGGACAGGGTTTTTCGGTACTTC
v_call: TRBV2; d_call: -; clone_size: -; j_call: TRBJ1-2; cdr3_aa: CASNSLLYGYTF; cdr3_nt: TGTGCCAGCAACAGTCTCCTTTATGGCTACACCTTC
v_call: TRBV9; d_call: TRBD1; clone_size: many; j_call: TRBJ2-5; cdr3_aa: CASSAHRDRSETQYF; cdr3_nt: TGTGCCAGCAGCGCCCACCGGGACAGAAGTGAGACCCAGTACTTC
v_call: TRBV10-1; d_call: -; clone_size: -; j_call: TRBJ2-3; cdr3_aa: CASGGGDRDTQYF; cdr3_nt: TGCGCCAGCGGAGGGGGGGATCGAGATACGCAGTATTTT
v_call: TRBV11-2; d_call: -; clone_size: -; j_call: TRBJ2-7; cdr3_aa: CASSYRVGGSTYEQYF; cdr3_nt: TGTGCCAGCAGCTACAGAGTTGGCGGGTCCACCTACGAGCAGTACTTC
v_call: TRBV18; d_call: -; clone_size: -; j_call: TRBJ2-3; cdr3_aa: CASSVNFGGSDTQYF; cdr3_nt: TGTGCCAGCTCGGTCAACTTTGGGGGTTCAGATACGCAGTATTTT
v_call: TRBV21-1; d_call: -; clone_size: -; j_call: TRBJ1-2; cdr3_aa: CARSKGRQGLGGYTF; cdr3_nt: TGTGCCCGCAGCAAAGGGCGGCAGGGGTTGGGTGGCTACACCTTC
v_call: TRBV6-6; d_call: TRBD2; clone_size: -; j_call: TRBJ2-7; cdr3_aa: CASTGGRPPYEQYF; cdr3_nt: TGTGCCAGCACGGGGGGGAGGCCTCCCTACGAGCAGTACTTC
v_call: TRBV29-1; d_call: TRBD1; clone_size: -; j_call: TRBJ2-7; cdr3_aa: CSGTGSSYEQYF; cdr3_nt: TGCAGCGGGACAGGATCCTCCTACGAGCAGTACTTC
v_call: TRBV7-2; d_call: -; clone_size: many; j_call: TRBJ2-1; cdr3_aa: CASSGRVGGMFF; cdr3_nt: TGTGCCAGCAGCGGTCGTGTTGGGGGGATGTTCTTC
v_call: TRBV5-4; d_call: -; clone_size: many; j_call: TRBJ2-5; cdr3_aa: CASSFAPQETQYF; cdr3_nt: TGTGCCAGCAGCTTCGCGCCCCAAGAGACCCAGTACTTC
v_call: TRBV15; d_call: TRBD2; clone_size: -; j_call: TRBJ2-5; cdr3_aa: CATSRDRTSGKETQYF; cdr3_nt: TGTGCCACCAGCAGAGATCGGACTAGCGGGAAAGAGACCCAGTACTTC
v_call: TRBV12-3/TRBV12-4; d_call: -; clone_size: -; j_call: TRBJ1-1; cdr3_aa: CASSLGQPLSNTEAFF; cdr3_nt: TGTGCCAGCAGTTTAGGCCAGCCGCTAAGCAACACTGAAGCTTTCTTT
v_call: TRBV6-2/TRBV6-3; d_call: -; clone_size: -; j_call: TRBJ2-3; cdr3_aa: CASSSDIFNTQYF; cdr3_nt: TGTGCCAGCAGTTCCGACATTTTCAATACGCAGTATTTT
v_call: TRBV2; d_call: -; clone_size: -; j_call: TRBJ2-4; cdr3_aa: CVSSVEAKNIQYF; cdr3_nt: TGTGTCAGCAGTGTGGAAGCCAAAAACATTCAGTACTTC
v_call: TRBV6-5; d_call: -; clone_size: few; j_call: TRBJ1-2; cdr3_aa: CASSSGHGGPYGYTF; cdr3_nt: TGTGCCAGCAGTTCCGGACACGGCGGGCCGTATGGCTACACCTTC